This T cell receptor beta chain was documented in a study of shared clonotypes between healthy human individuals. The overall study: A few men and a couple of women, aged 18 to 49, were donors. Broader study findings: A limitation of the genetic and exposure-history diversity represented arose from few donors.

As regards this clone: Its specificity is unknown.

Original data processing: ImmunoSEQ gave junction-only sequences without quality scores, so filtering differed. The method was immunoSEQ multiplex PCR; TCRdb's version includes in-frame clones alone and lacks a portion of them. D and trimming come from the DNA, and the V and J calls and clone size come from that table. The sample consists of about 460,000 clones, about 74% of them appearing once. V was pared by 10 bases and J by 6 bases, with 9 bases of the junction left unmatched. CDR1 and CDR2 (germline): SGHNT, YYREEE (reference sequence). This CDR3 contains 15 residues. This clonotype originated in a woman between 40 and 50 years old in good health. Some clones in this sample may be carry-over from other donors' samples. The material sequenced was PBMCs. The V call is TRBV5-4, the J call TRBJ2-2; TRBD2 matches at 13 bases. The CDR3: CAGPVLAGGAGELFF. CDR3 nucleotides: TGTGCCGGACCGGTACTAGCGGGAGGGGCCGGGGAGCTGTTTTTT. The whole variable domain, remainder taken from reference TRBV5-4 and TRBJ2-2, is ETGVTQSPTHLIKTRGQQVTLRCSSQSGHNTVSWYQQALGQGPQFIFQYYREEENGRGNFPPRFSGLQFPNYSSELNVNALELDDSALYLCAGPVLAGGAGELFFGEGSRLTVL.